Following are 8 T cell receptor beta chains from one sample sequenced in a study of vaccination and CD4 T cells after COVID-19. The Oncomine TCR Beta short-read assay generated sequence data from the DNA of cultured CD4+ T cells. TCRdb re-analysed the PCR reads in MiXCR, keeping a single row per CDR3 protein. Of about 26,000 distinct CDR3 sequences in the sample, around 41% were seen once. As for time point: late sampling 161 to 241 days after vaccination in three convalescent patients. Treatment specified: roughly 10-day PBMC culture with coronavirus spike peptide pools or control peptides (ViraFEST assay). Their antigens remain unidentified. Material: CD4+ T cells from blood, cultured in vitro, obtained about 7 months after SARS-CoV-2 vaccination. These receptors originate from a human donor who had recovered from COVID-19.

The chain combines TRBV6-2 or TRBV6-3 with TRBJ2-1; possibly TRBD2 for D (6 bases). V was cut by 4 bases and J by 5 bases, with 12 bases left in between. CDR3 length: 14 residues. Germline CDR1 reads MNHEY; CDR2 reads SVGEGT. In DNA form, the CDR3 reads TGTGCCAGCAGTTTAGCGGCACTCAACAATGAGCAGTTCTTC. Amino acid sequence: CASSLAALNNEQFF.

This clonotype has only a few counts. The V call is TRBV27, the J call TRBJ1-2, with 7 positions matching TRBD1. Per the germline V gene, CDR1 is MNHEY and CDR2 is SMNVEV (reference sequence). The CDR3 is 13 residues long. With 4 bases clipped from V and 4 bases from J, the junction kept 3 bases outside the gene matches. For the CDR3, the DNA is TGTGCCAGCAGTTACAGGGGCGGCTATGGCTACACCTTC. This sequence encodes CASSYRGGYGYTF.

The chain joins TRBV20-1 to TRBJ2-1, with 14 bases lining up with TRBD2. CDR3 length equals 16 residues. V shed 3 bases, J shed 2 bases, and the junction held 3 bases outside the gene matches. Germline V CDR1 and CDR2: DFQATT, SNEGSKA (reference sequence). Written as DNA, the CDR3 is TGCAGTGCTAGTGGGACTAGCGGGAGTACCTACAATGAGCAGTTCTTC. Translating it yields CSASGTSGSTYNEQFF.

The chain combines TRBV7-2 with TRBJ2-3, with TRBD2 matching over 10 bases. The V segment lost 1 base and the J segment 1 base; nucleotides outside the gene matches: 2. This CDR3 contains 16 residues. Germline-derived CDR1 and CDR2 are SGHTA and FQGNSA. CDR3 sequence: CASSLGLAGGTDTQYF. CDR3 nucleotides: TGTGCCAGCAGCTTAGGGCTAGCGGGGGGCACAGATACGCAGTATTTT.

The CDR3 loop is CATSRDAGGEKLFF. CDR3 DNA sequence: TGTGCCACCAGCAGAGATGCCGGTGGGGAAAAACTGTTTTTT. The V call is TRBV15, the J call TRBJ1-4; D remains ambiguous. The CDR3 extends over 14 amino acids. The V end lost 0 bases, the J end lost 8 bases, and 10 bases lay between the germline ends. The germline V gene has CDR1 LNHNV and CDR2 YYDKDF (reference sequence).

This chain joins TRBV10-3 and TRBJ2-7, with D perhaps TRBD1 (5 bases). The V and J ends lost 0 bases and 6 bases respectively, with 9 bases between them. The CDR3 is made up of 13 amino acids. CDR1 is ENHRY and CDR2 is SYGVKD in the germline V gene. DNA of the CDR3: TGTGCCATCAGTGAGTCGGACATCGTCGAGCAGTACTTC. Protein sequence: CAISESDIVEQYF.

Here the CDR3 reads CSARVRGRPAFF. The CDR3 DNA is TGCAGTGCTAGAGTCCGGGGCCGCCCAGCTTTCTTT. The J gene is TRBJ1-1, the V gene TRBV20-1; maybe TRBD1 (5 bases). Germline V gene data show CDR1 as DFQATT and CDR2 as SNEGSKA (reference sequence). V lost 1 base and J 10 bases, leaving 13 bases between the germline ends. This CDR3 has 12 amino acids.

This clonotype was recorded a few times. This chain joins TRBV15 and TRBJ1-2; a weak D match, TRBD1 (6 bases). The CDR3 covers 13 residues. The V and J ends lost 9 bases and 4 bases respectively, with 15 bases between them. Germline V gene sequence: CDR1 LNHNV, CDR2 YYDKDF (reference sequence). The CDR3 coding sequence is TGTGCCACTTCGACGGGGGGCGGCTATGGCTACACCTTC. This codes for CATSTGGGYGYTF.